This entry lists 29 T cell receptor beta chains sequenced from one sample in a study of CD8 T cells in ankylosing spondylitis. TCRdb redid the calling of the 5' RACE reads with MiXCR, one entry per CDR3 protein. The data show roughly 180,000 distinct CDR3 sequences, over 10% seen once. Sequenced material: blood, either unsorted or a sorted T cell fraction (not recorded which). These receptors originate from a female donor with ankylosing spondylitis or in good health (not recorded which).

Notes on this clonotype: One base away lies a much larger clone, so this may be a sequencing read error. The chain joins TRBV11-2 to TRBJ2-2, with D possibly being TRBD2 (6 bases). Germline loops: CDR1 SGHAT, CDR2 FQNNGV. The CDR3 length is 12 residues. The DNA of the CDR3 is TGTGCCCGCAGAGGGAGGCCCGGGGAGCTGTTTTTT. This sequence encodes CARRGRPGELFF.

This clonotype was seen ten or more times. CDR3 sequence reads: CASSHGTQASYEQYF. CDR3 in DNA: TGTGCCAGCAGTCACGGGACACAGGCTTCCTACGAGCAGTACTTC. This chain joins TRBV6-5 and TRBJ2-7; D possibly corresponds to TRBD1 (6 bases). V lost 5 bases and J lost 1, with 15 bases in between. In germline, CDR1 is MNHEY, CDR2 SVGAGI. There are 15 residues in the CDR3.

The J gene is TRBJ2-7, the V gene TRBV12-3 or TRBV12-4; TRBD1 aligns across 11 bases. There are 14 residues in the CDR3. V shed 6 bases and J 6 bases; nucleotides not matched to a gene: 7. CDR3 nucleotides: TGTGCCAGCAGCCCCGGGACAGGGGGGGGCGAGCAGTACTTC. Its protein is CASSPGTGGGEQYF.

This clonotype has ten or more counts. Written as DNA, the CDR3 is TGTGCCAGCAGTACCCCCTACGAGCAGTACTTC. Translating gives CASSTPYEQYF. This chain joins TRBV27 and TRBJ2-7, with D hard to call. This CDR3 region has 11 residues. CDR1 and CDR2 (germline): MNHEY, SMNVEV (reference sequence). V was cut by 5 bases and J by 2 bases, with 4 bases left in between.

This clonotype has ten or more counts. This sequence joins TRBV12-3 or TRBV12-4 and TRBJ2-1, with D possibly being TRBD2 (6 bases). The germline V and J ends were trimmed by 3 bases and 7 bases, with 16 bases remaining between them. The CDR3 sequence is 15 residues long. The CDR3 DNA is TGTGCCAGCAGTTTGTGGCGCCTCGGAGGGAATGAGCAGTTCTTC. This sequence encodes CASSLWRLGGNEQFF.

The sample holds a few counts of this clonotype. The J gene is TRBJ2-2, the V gene TRBV5-8; 12 bases match TRBD1. The CDR3 runs 15 residues. V was clipped by 8 bases and J by 7 bases; unmatched bases: 9. CDR1 SGHTS and CDR2 YDEGEE come from the germline V gene. The CDR3 reads CASTFGTGGIGELFF. CDR3 DNA: TGTGCCAGTACTTTTGGGACAGGGGGCATCGGGGAGCTGTTTTTT.

This clonotype was counted at least ten times. The V and J genes are TRBV11-2 and TRBJ2-1; 7 bases map to TRBD1. Germline-derived CDR1 and CDR2 are SGHAT and FQNNGV. V shed 3 bases and J 5 bases; nucleotides not matched to a gene: 7. The CDR3 extends over 15 amino acids. CDR3 sequence reads: CASSFVGTENNEQFF. In DNA, the CDR3 is TGTGCCAGCAGCTTCGTCGGGACAGAGAACAATGAGCAGTTCTTC.

This clonotype came up a few times. The chain has TRBV4-2 and TRBJ2-7; 8 nucleotides align to TRBD1. This CDR3 is built from 17 residues. After removal of 5 bases from V and 6 bases from J, the junction contained 18 bases not matched to a gene. Per germline, CDR1 LGHNA and CDR2 YNFKEQ. CDR3 nucleotides: TGTGCCAGCAGCTTGTCGGACAGGGCGAGGCCAGGCTCCGAGCAGTACTTC. This gives the protein CASSLSDRARPGSEQYF.

The chain recombines TRBV25-1 with TRBJ1-2; the D gene is possibly TRBD1 (6 bases). The CDR3 covers 15 residues. Per the germline V gene, CDR1 is MGHDK and CDR2 is SYGVNS. The V end lost 2 bases, the J end lost 4 bases, and 14 bases lay between the germline ends. The CDR3 DNA follows: TGTGCCAGCAGTGAAAAGGGGGGGTTAATCTATGGCTACACCTTC. Translating it yields CASSEKGGLIYGYTF.

This clonotype appeared many times. The genes are TRBV7-2 and TRBJ2-5, with TRBD1 matching 7 bases. Germline V gene data show CDR1 as SGHTA and CDR2 as FQGNSA. The CDR3 covers 13 residues. V shed 4 bases and J 6 bases; nucleotides not matched to a gene: 5. The CDR3 region has the DNA TGTGCCAGCAGCTCAAACAGGGGACAGACCCAGTACTTC. The encoded protein is CASSSNRGQTQYF.

This clonotype was found a few times. The DNA of the CDR3 is TGTGCCAGCAGCACTACTCCGGGACTAGCGGGTGGGAGCTACAATGAGCAGTTCTTC. Translation: CASSTTPGLAGGSYNEQFF. The gene calls are TRBV7-3 and TRBJ2-1, with TRBD2 identical over 12 bases. Trimming cost V 5 bases and J 3 bases; bases outside gene matches: 14. The CDR3 covers 19 residues. Germline V gene sequence: CDR1 SGHTA, CDR2 FQGTGA.

This clonotype was recorded many times. This chain connects TRBV5-1 to TRBJ1-1, with D possibly matching TRBD1 (5 bases). Germline V gene lookup returns CDR1 SGHRS and CDR2 YFSETQ. The germline V and J ends were trimmed by 7 bases and 1 base, with 11 bases remaining between them. The CDR3 has 13 amino acids. CDR3 sequence reads: CASHRPPNTEAFF. For the CDR3, the DNA is TGCGCCAGCCACAGGCCGCCGAACACTGAAGCTTTCTTT.

The chain employs TRBV5-1 and TRBJ2-3; 9 bases are a match to TRBD2. The CDR3 spans 15 residues. Germline-derived CDR1 and CDR2 are SGHRS and YFSETQ. Trimming at V came to 4 bases and at J to 4 bases, leaving 7 bases not matched to a gene. CDR3 coding DNA: TGCGCCAGCAGCCCCCATAGCGGGAGCGCAGATACGCAGTATTTT. The encoded protein is CASSPHSGSADTQYF.

This clonotype was counted ten times or more. The chain combines TRBV4-3 with TRBJ2-7; TRBD2 aligns across 10 bases. With 1 base clipped from V and 4 bases from J, the junction kept 1 base outside the gene matches. The CDR3 runs 14 residues. The germline V gene has CDR1 LGHNA and CDR2 YSLEER. The CDR3 DNA follows: TGCGCCAGCAGCCAAGCTAGCGGGAGTTACGAGCAGTACTTC. This gives the protein CASSQASGSYEQYF.

This clonotype was seen at least ten times. The chain carries TRBV29-1 and TRBJ1-2; no clear D gene. This CDR3 is 9 amino acids long. From germline, CDR1 is SQVTM and CDR2 ANQGSEA. V dropped 6 bases and J dropped 8 bases, with 7 bases sitting between them. This CDR3 is CSVAPGYTF. The CDR3 DNA reads as TGCAGCGTGGCCCCAGGCTACACCTTC.

The chain employs TRBV4-1 and TRBJ1-1, with a possible D match to TRBD1 (6 bases). V gave up 4 bases and J gave up 0 bases, with 18 bases separating them. The CDR3 contains 17 residues. Germline values: CDR1 MGHRA, CDR2 YSYEKL. The CDR3 DNA reads TGCGCCAGCAGCCTCATTGGGGGCCGAGGTCTGAACACTGAAGCTTTCTTT. It specifies CASSLIGGRGLNTEAFF.

The V and J genes are TRBV12-3 or TRBV12-4 and TRBJ1-2; the D gene is possibly TRBD1 (5 bases). The ends were cut back, 6 bases at V and 6 bases at J, with 14 bases in the middle. CDR3 length equals 13 residues. This CDR3 is CASRNDSGDGYTF. The CDR3 DNA is TGTGCCAGCAGAAACGACAGCGGGGATGGCTACACCTTC.

The V gene is TRBV29-1, the J gene TRBJ1-2, with D unclear. V lost 1 base and J lost 2, with 8 bases in between. Germline CDR1 is SQVTM and CDR2 is ANQGSEA. This CDR3 spans 13 amino acids. CDR3 sequence (DNA): TGCAGCGTTGAAGTCAGCCTAAACTATGGCTACACCTTC. Amino acids: CSVEVSLNYGYTF. Using reference TRBV29-1 and TRBJ1-2 for the parts outside the CDR3, the full variable domain is SAVISQKPSRDICQRGTSLTIQCQVDSQVTMMFWYRQQPGQSLTLIATANQGSEATYESGFVIDKFPISRPNLTFSTLTVSNMSPEDSSIYLCSVEVSLNYGYTFGSGTRLTVV.

In this sample, this clonotype turned up many times. This chain uses TRBV27 with TRBJ2-1; 8 positions match TRBD2. Germline CDR1 and CDR2: MNHEY and SMNVEV (reference sequence). The CDR3 length is 15 residues. J gave up 5 bases and V 8 bases, and 11 bases lay outside the gene matches. CDR3 coding DNA: TGTGCCAGCCGGGGGGGGTTTAGCGGAAACAATGAGCAGTTCTTC. It encodes CASRGGFSGNNEQFF.

This clonotype was seen at least ten times. V and J are TRBV7-2 and TRBJ2-1, with TRBD2 identical over 10 bases. The junction had 12 bases not matched to a gene; V was cut back by 4 bases and J by 9 bases. The CDR3 is made up of 16 amino acids. CDR1 SGHTA and CDR2 FQGNSA come from the germline V gene. CDR3 DNA: TGTGCCAGCAGCTACGGCAGTCTAGCGGGAGCCGGTGAGCAGTTCTTC. It specifies CASSYGSLAGAGEQFF.

On this clonotype: A much larger clone is a single base away; this may be a read error. The gene calls are TRBV28 and TRBJ2-3; possible D gene TRBD2, 5 bases. The germline V gene has CDR1 MDHEN and CDR2 SYDVKM. CDR3 size: 13 residues. CDR3 residues: CGISTPSTDAQYF. CDR3 nucleotide sequence: TGTGGCATATCCACGCCTAGCACAGATGCGCAGTATTTT.

This clonotype was seen at least ten times. The CDR3 region is CASGGGGYEQFF. CDR3 nucleotides: TGTGCCAGCGGAGGAGGGGGTTACGAGCAGTTCTTC. The genes are TRBV5-5 and TRBJ2-1; tentatively, D is TRBD1 or TRBD2 (6 bases each). The CDR3 has 12 residues. Trimming shortened V by 7 bases and J by 10 bases, and 15 bases separated the two germline ends. CDR1 is SGHKS, CDR2 YYEKEE, per germline (reference sequence).

Note on this clonotype: Since a much larger clone is just one base distant, this may be a read error. This chain uses TRBV11-2 with TRBJ2-2; D remains ambiguous. With 4 bases removed from V and 0 bases from J, the gap between germline ends came to 6 bases. CDR1 and CDR2 from the germline V gene are SGHAT and FQNNGV. This CDR3 has 14 residues. CDR3 coding DNA: TGTGCCAGCAGCTCGACACCGAACACCGGGGAGCTGTTTTTT. Translated, it gives CASSSTPNTGELFF.

Regarding this clonotype: Compared with germline, one end of the junction differs, possibly owing to a read error. The CDR3: CASSVDGGKDTQYF. In DNA form, the CDR3 reads TGTGCTAGCAGCGTAGACGGTGGTAAGGATACGCAGTATTTT. J is TRBJ2-3 and V is TRBV7-7, with D hard to call. The CDR3 totals 14 residues. CDR1 SSHAT and CDR2 FNYEAQ come from the germline V gene (reference sequence).

The chain recombines TRBV29-1 with TRBJ1-2; D is unresolved. Trimming took 8 bases from V and 4 from J, leaving 5 bases between them. The CDR3 loop spans 9 amino acids. Germline V gene lookup returns CDR1 SQVTM and CDR2 ANQGSEA. The CDR3 loop is CSRIYGYTF. The CDR3 DNA sequence: TGCAGCCGAATCTATGGCTACACCTTC.

V is TRBV5-1 and J is TRBJ2-1; 7 bases are a match to TRBD1. Germline lookup yields CDR1 SGHRS and CDR2 YFSETQ. V shed 4 bases and J 10 bases; nucleotides not matched to a gene: 8. The CDR3 runs to 13 residues. The CDR3 sequence: CASSQTGAREQFF. The DNA for the CDR3 is TGCGCCAGCAGCCAAACAGGGGCGCGGGAGCAGTTCTTC.

This clonotype came up many times. V usage is TRBV12-3 or TRBV12-4 and J usage is TRBJ1-3, with D uncertain. Trimming shortened V by 5 bases and J by 1 base, and 6 bases separated the two germline ends. The CDR3 runs 13 residues. CDR3 nucleotides: TGTGCCAGCAGTCGGGTATCTGGAAACACCATATATTTT. It specifies CASSRVSGNTIYF.

This clonotype was counted at least ten times. The gene calls are TRBV6-2 or TRBV6-3 and TRBJ1-5; D gene unclear. This CDR3 region has 13 residues. V dropped 10 bases and J dropped 7 bases, with 17 bases sitting between them. The germline V gene has CDR1 MNHEY and CDR2 SVGEGT. The CDR3 coding sequence is TGTGCCATCACCCTCGGCCATGCCCAGCCCCAGCATTTT. This sequence encodes CAITLGHAQPQHF.

Ten or more counts support this clonotype. The J gene is TRBJ2-7, the V gene TRBV6-6; a possible D gene is TRBD1 (6 bases). The CDR3 sequence is 12 residues long. In germline, CDR1 is MNHNY, CDR2 SVGAGI (reference sequence). V lost 6 bases to trimming and J lost 4 bases, with 10 bases between them. CDR3 coding DNA: TGTGCCAGCAGCCCCAGGGGATACGAGCAGTACTTC. It specifies CASSPRGYEQYF.